This entry features one T cell receptor beta chain sequence. The record originates from a study of blood T cell repertoires in COVID-19. Across the whole study: Samples of COVID-19 (acute and convalescent) were obtained from the United States, Italy and Spain. In each case, the material was cDNA or gDNA derived from T cells, B-cell-depleted T cells, or PBMCs.

Participants came from about 24 US areas, aged roughly 18 to 89 years. In the original analysis: Amplified reference gene primers provided the basis for estimating nucleated cell counts. The method was immunoSEQ multiplex PCR; TCRdb's version includes in-frame clones alone and lacks a portion of them. V, J and clone size are those of that table, while D and trimming were read from the DNA. The table has approximately 260,000 clones, around 80% seen once. From germline, CDR1 is LNHDA and CDR2 SQIVND (reference sequence). Trimming cost V 10 bases and J 9 bases, with 18 bases left between them. The CDR3 contains 13 residues.

This TCR derives from a man in his thirties or forties with acute COVID-19. Sequencing input: PBMCs or T cells enriched from blood (not recorded which). The chain carries TRBV19 and TRBJ2-2, with D possibly being TRBD2 (7 bases). The CDR3 bases are TGTGCCACCCATGGGGGGGGCATTAGGGAGCTGTTTTTT. This encodes CATHGGGIRELFF.